This is a list of T cell receptor beta chains from one sample in a study of T cells in narcolepsy. Assay: immunoSEQ multiplex PCR; the TCRdb copy retains only in-frame clones and omits some. Of about 32,000 clones listed, approximately 79% are singletons. Sequencing used memory (CD45RA-) CD4+ T cells from blood. Every receptor here comes from a human donor in good health. CDR3s include the opening cysteine and the closing phenylalanine or tryptophan. Each record gives: J gene, V gene, D gene, clone size, CDR3 protein, CDR3 DNA. A D gene is named only where the DNA matches it firmly. Clone size is not always given. Where it is, it says once, few, many or a class for expanded clones.

J gene: TRBJ2-3; V gene: TRBV7-2; D gene: .; clone size: few; CDR3 protein: CASSSLNVGGGTQYF; CDR3 DNA: TGTGCCAGCAGCTCCCTGAATGTGGGGGGCGGTACGCAGTATTTT
J gene: TRBJ1-2; V gene: TRBV5-6; D gene: .; clone size: .; CDR3 protein: CASSRRMARPGYTF; CDR3 DNA: TGTGCCAGCAGCCGGAGAATGGCTCGCCCCGGCTACACCTTC
J gene: TRBJ1-2; V gene: TRBV29-1; D gene: .; clone size: .; CDR3 protein: CSVPENGYTF; CDR3 DNA: TGCAGCGTACCGGAAAATGGCTACACCTTC
J gene: TRBJ2-7; V gene: TRBV7-2; D gene: .; clone size: few; CDR3 protein: CASSSSQGSYEQYF; CDR3 DNA: TGTGCCAGCAGCTCAAGTCAAGGATCCTACGAGCAGTACTTC
J gene: TRBJ1-1; V gene: TRBV19; D gene: .; clone size: .; CDR3 protein: CASNIPYSGNTEAFF; CDR3 DNA: TGTGCCAGTAATATCCCGTACAGCGGGAACACTGAAGCTTTCTTT
J gene: TRBJ2-3; V gene: TRBV10-2; D gene: TRBD2; clone size: .; CDR3 protein: CASTYGLAGDTQYF; CDR3 DNA: TGCGCCAGCACTTATGGACTAGCGGGAGATACGCAGTATTTT
J gene: TRBJ2-7; V gene: TRBV27; D gene: TRBD1; clone size: once; CDR3 protein: CASSHRDRIDEQYF; CDR3 DNA: TGTGCCAGCAGTCACCGGGACAGAATTGACGAGCAGTACTTC
J gene: TRBJ1-5; V gene: TRBV25-1; D gene: .; clone size: .; CDR3 protein: CASKTGWKGNQPQHF; CDR3 DNA: TGTGCCAGCAAAACAGGGTGGAAGGGCAATCAGCCCCAGCATTTT
J gene: TRBJ2-5; V gene: TRBV6-1; D gene: .; clone size: .; CDR3 protein: CASSTSETQYF; CDR3 DNA: TGTGCCAGCAGTACCTCAGAGACCCAGTACTTC
J gene: TRBJ1-3; V gene: TRBV11-3; D gene: .; clone size: .; CDR3 protein: CASSQARGRSGNTIYF; CDR3 DNA: TGTGCCAGCAGTCAAGCGCGGGGCCGCTCTGGAAACACCATATATTTT
J gene: TRBJ2-1; V gene: TRBV2; D gene: TRBD2; clone size: .; CDR3 protein: CASKYLAGGNEQFF; CDR3 DNA: TGTGCCAGCAAGTATCTAGCGGGGGGCAATGAGCAGTTCTTC
J gene: TRBJ2-2; V gene: TRBV7-9; D gene: TRBD2; clone size: once; CDR3 protein: CASSLAGGSFTGELFF; CDR3 DNA: TGTGCCAGCAGCTTAGCAGGCGGGAGTTTCACCGGGGAGCTGTTTTTT
J gene: TRBJ1-3; V gene: TRBV10-1; D gene: .; clone size: .; CDR3 protein: CASSEDINSGNTIYF; CDR3 DNA: TGCGCCAGCAGTGAGGACATCAACTCTGGAAACACCATATATTTT
J gene: TRBJ2-5; V gene: TRBV5-1; D gene: TRBD2; clone size: .; CDR3 protein: CASSTGVASGKETRYF; CDR3 DNA: TGCGCCAGCAGCACCGGGGTTGCTAGCGGTAAAGAGACCCGGTACTTC
J gene: TRBJ2-2; V gene: TRBV27; D gene: TRBD2; clone size: .; CDR3 protein: CASRRGINTGELFF; CDR3 DNA: TGTGCCAGCAGGCGGGGGATTAACACCGGGGAGCTGTTTTTT
J gene: TRBJ1-2; V gene: TRBV6-1; D gene: .; clone size: .; CDR3 protein: CASTSSAGNYGYTF; CDR3 DNA: TGTGCCAGCACGAGTAGCGCAGGGAACTATGGCTACACCTTC
J gene: TRBJ2-1; V gene: TRBV19; D gene: .; clone size: .; CDR3 protein: CASKGGAFSYNEQFF; CDR3 DNA: TGTGCCAGTAAGGGCGGGGCCTTTTCCTACAATGAGCAGTTCTTC
J gene: TRBJ2-5; V gene: TRBV30; D gene: .; clone size: .; CDR3 protein: CAWQKRGTETQYF; CDR3 DNA: TGTGCCTGGCAAAAACGTGGGACAGAGACCCAGTACTTC
J gene: TRBJ2-7; V gene: TRBV30; D gene: .; clone size: few; CDR3 protein: CAWSVTWGHGIEQYF; CDR3 DNA: TGTGCCTGGAGTGTAACCTGGGGACACGGGATTGAGCAGTACTTC
J gene: TRBJ2-1; V gene: TRBV7-9; D gene: TRBD1; clone size: .; CDR3 protein: CASSPGTGPWEQFF; CDR3 DNA: TGTGCCAGCAGCCCCGGGACAGGGCCTTGGGAGCAGTTCTTC
J gene: TRBJ2-7; V gene: TRBV2; D gene: .; clone size: .; CDR3 protein: CAGRGGLSATEQYF; CDR3 DNA: TGTGCCGGCAGGGGGGGACTATCCGCTACGGAGCAGTACTTC
J gene: TRBJ1-4; V gene: TRBV30; D gene: TRBD1; clone size: .; CDR3 protein: CAWRKGAWEKLFF; CDR3 DNA: TGTGCCTGGAGGAAGGGGGCTTGGGAAAAACTGTTTTTT